A selection of T cell receptor beta chains follows, all from one sample in a study of blood T cell repertoires in COVID-19. The repertoire was sequenced with immunoSEQ multiplex PCR; TCRdb's copy has only in-frame clones and lacks some. The sample lists approximately 250,000 clones; 88% were seen once. Sequenced input: PBMCs or T cells enriched from blood (not recorded which). These receptors originate from a woman between 40 and 55 years old with acute COVID-19. CDR3s include the opening cysteine and the closing phenylalanine or tryptophan. Fields, in order: J gene, clone size, V gene, D gene, CDR3 protein, CDR3 DNA. A D gene is named only where the DNA matches it firmly. Clone sizes are given selectively: once, few, many, or a class where the clone is expanded.

TRBJ1-5,NA,TRBV19,TRBD1,CASSPTGTGPQPQHF,TGTGCCAGTAGTCCCACCGGGACAGGGCCTCAGCCCCAGCATTTT
TRBJ1-3,once,TRBV7-9,TRBD1,CASSSRTGGFSGNTIYF,TGTGCCAGCAGCTCTCGGACAGGGGGTTTTTCTGGAAACACCATATATTTT
TRBJ1-5,NA,TRBV4-3,TRBD1,CASSQALQGARSQPQHF,TGCGCCAGCAGCCAAGCCCTACAGGGGGCCCGGAGTCAGCCCCAGCATTTT
TRBJ2-1,NA,TRBV7-9,TRBD2,CASSPRTSGRVHEQFF,TGTGCCAGCAGCCCACGGACTAGCGGGAGAGTCCATGAGCAGTTCTTC
TRBJ2-7,NA,TRBV28,TRBD2,CASSSRLAGYEQYF,TGTGCCAGCAGTTCCCGACTAGCGGGGTACGAGCAGTACTTC
TRBJ2-3,NA,TRBV29-1,TRBD2,CSWGGSSDTQYF,TGCAGCTGGGGCGGGAGCTCAGATACGCAGTATTTT
TRBJ2-5,NA,TRBV24-1,TRBD1,CATSDMDRAGETQYF,TGTGCCACCAGTGACATGGACAGGGCTGGAGAGACCCAGTACTTC
TRBJ2-1,NA,TRBV18,TRBD1,CASSPPGKQGFHEQFF,TGTGCCAGCTCACCACCGGGGAAACAGGGGTTCCATGAGCAGTTCTTC
TRBJ2-1,NA,TRBV7-9,NA,CASSLGLADSYNEQFF,TGTGCCAGCAGCCTAGGATTAGCGGACTCCTACAATGAGCAGTTCTTC
TRBJ1-1,NA,TRBV5-6,NA,CASSSARGRTEAFF,TGTGCCAGCAGCTCCGCCAGGGGTAGGACTGAAGCTTTCTTT
TRBJ1-1,NA,TRBV5-6,NA,CASSFYSGLAFF,TGTGCCAGCAGCTTCTATTCCGGGTTAGCTTTCTTT
TRBJ1-5,NA,TRBV28,NA,CASSLLRRHHQPQHF,TGTGCCAGCAGTTTATTACGCAGGCATCATCAGCCCCAGCATTTT
TRBJ2-7,NA,TRBV9,TRBD2,CASSVVPGLAEQYF,TGTGCCAGCAGCGTGGTCCCGGGACTAGCCGAGCAGTACTTC
TRBJ1-2,few,TRBV4-3,NA,CASSQGYQDGYGYTF,TGCGCCAGCAGCCAAGGGTATCAGGATGGGTATGGCTACACCTTC
TRBJ1-2,NA,TRBV11-2,NA,CASSLRFTDPGGNGYTF,TGTGCCAGCAGCCTTAGGTTCACAGACCCGGGGGGAAATGGCTACACCTTC
TRBJ2-5,NA,TRBV7-7,TRBD2,CASSPRGGSEETQYF,TGTGCTAGCAGCCCCCGGGGGGGCTCAGAAGAGACCCAGTACTTC
TRBJ2-1,NA,TRBV9,NA,CASSTHAFEHEQFF,TGTGCCAGCAGCACCCACGCTTTCGAGCATGAGCAGTTCTTC
TRBJ1-3,NA,TRBV9,NA,CASSAHPQGTKRNTIYF,TGTGCCAGCAGCGCCCATCCGCAGGGGACAAAGCGAAACACCATATATTTT
TRBJ2-1,NA,TRBV19,TRBD2,CASRTSGRASYNEQFF,TGTGCCAGTAGGACTAGCGGGAGGGCCTCCTACAATGAGCAGTTCTTC
TRBJ1-1,NA,TRBV19,NA,CASSTKQGLSTEAFF,TGTGCCAGTAGTACCAAACAGGGTCTTTCTACTGAAGCTTTCTTT
TRBJ2-7,once,TRBV9,TRBD2,CASSVGSGSYEQYF,TGTGCCAGCAGCGTAGGGAGCGGGAGTTACGAGCAGTACTTC
TRBJ2-3,NA,TRBV3-1/TRBV3-2,TRBD2,CASSPGLAATDTQYF,TGTGCCAGCAGCCCCGGACTAGCGGCCACAGATACGCAGTATTTT
TRBJ2-1,NA,TRBV7-8,TRBD1,CASSTRTGGSDNEQFF,TGTGCCAGCAGCACCCGGACAGGGGGCAGTGACAATGAGCAGTTCTTC
TRBJ1-5,NA,TRBV6-5,TRBD1,CASTGTGLNQPQHF,TGTGCCAGTACCGGGACAGGGCTAAATCAGCCCCAGCATTTT
TRBJ1-6,NA,TRBV6-5,NA,CASRVLRDNSPLHF,TGTGCCAGCAGGGTCCTACGGGATAATTCACCCCTCCACTTT
TRBJ2-7,NA,TRBV7-9,TRBD2,CASSLGLAYSYEQYF,TGTGCCAGCAGCCTGGGACTAGCGTATTCCTACGAGCAGTACTTC
TRBJ2-2,NA,TRBV7-2,TRBD2,CASSKGLAGGSSGELFF,TGTGCCAGCAGCAAAGGACTAGCGGGAGGGAGTTCCGGGGAGCTGTTTTTT
TRBJ2-4,NA,TRBV3-1/TRBV3-2,TRBD2,CASSPWTSGRNIQYF,TGTGCCAGCAGCCCCTGGACTAGCGGGAGAAACATTCAGTACTTC
TRBJ1-4,NA,TRBV18,NA,CASSPREGEAEKLFF,TGTGCCAGCTCACCAAGAGAAGGAGAAGCTGAAAAACTGTTTTTT
TRBJ1-6,NA,TRBV5-1,NA,CASSLITGTSPLHF,TGCGCCAGCAGCTTAATTACAGGGACTTCACCCCTCCACTTT
TRBJ2-7,NA,TRBV13,NA,CASRVMTEAYEQYF,TGTGCCAGCCGAGTGATGACAGAGGCCTACGAGCAGTACTTC
TRBJ1-1,NA,TRBV6-5,TRBD1,CASRRTGNTEAFF,TGTGCCAGCAGAAGGACAGGGAACACTGAAGCTTTCTTT
TRBJ1-4,NA,TRBV6-5,NA,CASRRQSTNEKLFF,TGTGCCAGCAGGAGACAGTCAACTAATGAAAAACTGTTTTTT
TRBJ1-5,few,TRBV28,NA,CAGGERQVLLPQHF,TGTGCCGGAGGAGAAAGACAGGTGCTTTTGCCCCAGCATTTT
TRBJ2-3,NA,TRBV12-5,TRBD2,CASGLYGTTSITDTQYF,TGTGCTAGTGGTTTGTACGGGACTACCTCTATCACAGATACGCAGTATTTT
TRBJ1-2,NA,TRBV3-1/TRBV3-2,NA,CASSQVQGGGYTF,TGTGCCAGCAGCCAAGTCCAGGGCGGTGGCTACACCTTC
TRBJ1-4,once,TRBV3-1/TRBV3-2,TRBD1,CASSPSSAGGAFQTNEKLFF,TGTGCCAGCAGCCCTTCCTCCGCAGGGGGCGCTTTTCAGACTAATGAAAAACTGTTTTTT
TRBJ1-1,NA,TRBV11-2,TRBD1,CASRGTGTGVYQAFF,TGTGCCAGCAGGGGAACCGGGACAGGGGTGTATCAAGCTTTCTTT
TRBJ2-5,NA,TRBV25-1,NA,CASSKPGEETQYF,TGTGCCAGCAGTAAACCAGGGGAAGAGACCCAGTACTTC
TRBJ1-1,NA,TRBV28,TRBD1,CASRSEGQGNTEAFF,TGTGCCAGCCGATCGGAGGGACAGGGGAACACTGAAGCTTTCTTT
TRBJ1-2,NA,TRBV19,NA,CASSIDHVLADSNYGYTF,TGTGCCAGTAGTATAGATCATGTCTTAGCCGACAGCAACTATGGCTACACCTTC
TRBJ1-5,NA,TRBV19,NA,CASSRQPEQPQHF,TGTGCCAGTAGCAGACAGCCAGAGCAGCCCCAGCATTTT
TRBJ2-1,NA,TRBV18,NA,CASSPSGVGYNEQFF,TGTGCCAGCTCACCTAGCGGCGTAGGTTACAATGAGCAGTTCTTC
TRBJ1-1,NA,TRBV5-4,NA,CASSPGNTEAFF,TGTGCCAGCAGCCCCGGGAACACTGAAGCTTTCTTT
TRBJ2-7,NA,TRBV27,TRBD2,CASSLRAGLAGAYEQYF,TGTGCCAGCAGTTTAAGAGCGGGACTAGCGGGAGCCTACGAGCAGTACTTC
TRBJ1-5,NA,TRBV7-6,NA,CASSSTGGIQPQHF,TGTGCCAGCAGCTCCACGGGGGGAATTCAGCCCCAGCATTTT
TRBJ2-5,NA,TRBV12-3/TRBV12-4,TRBD1,CASRGQGQETQYF,TGTGCCAGCAGGGGACAGGGCCAAGAGACCCAGTACTTC
TRBJ1-2,NA,TRBV5-1,NA,CASEPRPEDNYGYTF,TGCGCCAGCGAACCCAGGCCGGAGGATAACTATGGCTACACCTTC
TRBJ1-1,NA,TRBV5-1,NA,CASSLDGGIGDTEAFF,TGCGCCAGCAGCTTGGACGGGGGGATAGGAGACACTGAAGCTTTCTTT
TRBJ2-3,NA,TRBV6-2/TRBV6-3,TRBD2,CASSRLAGGTDTQYF,TGTGCCAGCAGTCGACTAGCGGGGGGGACAGATACGCAGTATTTT
TRBJ2-5,NA,TRBV30,NA,CAWTRDKQETQYF,TGTGCCTGGACTAGGGACAAACAAGAGACCCAGTACTTC